This T cell receptor beta chain was profiled in a study of cytomegalovirus exposure and HLA in healthy donors. Overall study results and limits: Sequencing probably produced one cluster of sequence variants that were highly shared.

PCR was performed using 60 Vbeta and 13 Jbeta primers. The repertoire was sequenced with immunoSEQ multiplex PCR; TCRdb's copy has only in-frame clones and lacks some. This sample yields some 120,000 clones, of which about 73% are seen a single time; about 4% belongs to the top ten. Comment on this clone: Its target is not known.

V dropped 4 bases and J dropped 1; count of bases not matched to a gene: 2. The CDR3 consists of 15 residues. Germline V gene lookup returns CDR1 MNHEY and CDR2 SVGAGI. The sample comprised PBMCs. The chain combines TRBV6-5 with TRBJ2-3, with 10 bases identical to TRBD2. This sequence was found in a woman in her forties in good health and CMV-seronegative. Written as DNA, the CDR3 is TGTGCCAGCAGTTCCGGACTAGCGGGCACAGATACGCAGTATTTT. Residues: CASSSGLAGTDTQYF.